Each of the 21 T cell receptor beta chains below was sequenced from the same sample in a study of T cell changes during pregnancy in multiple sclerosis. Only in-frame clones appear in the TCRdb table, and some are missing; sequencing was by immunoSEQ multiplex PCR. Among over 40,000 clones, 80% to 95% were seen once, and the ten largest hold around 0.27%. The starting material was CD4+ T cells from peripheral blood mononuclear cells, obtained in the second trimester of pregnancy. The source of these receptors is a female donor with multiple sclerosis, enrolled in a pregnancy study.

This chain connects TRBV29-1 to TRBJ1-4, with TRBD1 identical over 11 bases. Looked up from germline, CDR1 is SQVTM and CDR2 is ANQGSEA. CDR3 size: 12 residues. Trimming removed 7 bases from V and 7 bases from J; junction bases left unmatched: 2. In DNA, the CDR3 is TGCAGCGGCGGGACAGGGGGTGAAAAACTGTTTTTT. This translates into CSGGTGGEKLFF.

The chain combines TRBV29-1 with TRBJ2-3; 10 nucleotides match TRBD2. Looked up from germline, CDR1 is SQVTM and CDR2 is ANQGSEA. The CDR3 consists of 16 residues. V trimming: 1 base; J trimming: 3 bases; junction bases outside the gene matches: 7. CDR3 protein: CSVEGVAGGRTDTQYF. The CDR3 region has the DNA TGCAGCGTTGAAGGGGTAGCGGGGGGCCGGACAGATACGCAGTATTTT.

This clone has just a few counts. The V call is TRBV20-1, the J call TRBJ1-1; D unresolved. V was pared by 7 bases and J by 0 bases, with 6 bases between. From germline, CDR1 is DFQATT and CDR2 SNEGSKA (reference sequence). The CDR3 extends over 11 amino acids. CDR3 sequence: CSETVNTEAFF. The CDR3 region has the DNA TGCAGTGAAACAGTGAACACTGAAGCTTTCTTT.

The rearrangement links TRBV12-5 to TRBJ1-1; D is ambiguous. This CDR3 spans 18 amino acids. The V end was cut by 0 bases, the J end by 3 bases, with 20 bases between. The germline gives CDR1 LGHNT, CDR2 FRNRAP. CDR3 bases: TGTGCTAGTGGTTTGGTCGAGGTCGGTCCCACCGACGACACTGAAGCTTTCTTT. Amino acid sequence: CASGLVEVGPTDDTEAFF.

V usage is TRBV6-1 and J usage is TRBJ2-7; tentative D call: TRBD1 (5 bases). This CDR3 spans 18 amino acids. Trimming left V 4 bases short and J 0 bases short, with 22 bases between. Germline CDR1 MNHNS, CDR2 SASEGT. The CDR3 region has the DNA TGTGCCAGCAGTGCCCAAGGAAGTGGGCAGGGCAACTCCTACGAGCAGTACTTC. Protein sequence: CASSAQGSGQGNSYEQYF.

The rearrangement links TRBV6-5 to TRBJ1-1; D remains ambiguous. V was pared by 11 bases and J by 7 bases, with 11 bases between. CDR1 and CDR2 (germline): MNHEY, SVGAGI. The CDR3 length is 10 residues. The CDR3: CAGPFREAFF. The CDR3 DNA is TGTGCCGGCCCGTTCCGTGAAGCTTTCTTT.

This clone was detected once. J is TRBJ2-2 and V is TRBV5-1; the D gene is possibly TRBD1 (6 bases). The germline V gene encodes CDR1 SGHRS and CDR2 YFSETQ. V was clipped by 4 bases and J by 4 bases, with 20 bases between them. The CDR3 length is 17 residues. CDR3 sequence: CASSPPLSGTPTGELFF. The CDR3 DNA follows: TGCGCCAGCAGCCCCCCCCTTTCCGGGACACCCACCGGGGAGCTGTTTTTT.

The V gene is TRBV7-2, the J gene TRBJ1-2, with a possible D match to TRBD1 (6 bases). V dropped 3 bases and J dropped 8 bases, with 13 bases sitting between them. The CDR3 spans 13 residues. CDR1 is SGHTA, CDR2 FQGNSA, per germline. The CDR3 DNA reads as TGTGCCAGCAGCTTTTCAGGGGCTAAGGGCTACACCTTC. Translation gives CASSFSGAKGYTF.

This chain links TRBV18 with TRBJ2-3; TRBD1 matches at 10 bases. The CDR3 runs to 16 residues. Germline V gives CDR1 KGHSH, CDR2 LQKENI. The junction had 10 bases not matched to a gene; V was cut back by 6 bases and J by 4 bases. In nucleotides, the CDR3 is TGTGCCAGCTCCCCCTTTTGGGACAGGGGCGCAGATACGCAGTATTTT. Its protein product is CASSPFWDRGADTQYF. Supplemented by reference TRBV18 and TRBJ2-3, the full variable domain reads NAGVMQNPRHLVRRRGQEARLRCSPMKGHSHVYWYRQLPEEGLKFMVYLQKENIIDESGMPKERFSAEFPKEGPSILRIQQVVRGDSAAYFCASSPFWDRGADTQYFGPGTRLTVL.

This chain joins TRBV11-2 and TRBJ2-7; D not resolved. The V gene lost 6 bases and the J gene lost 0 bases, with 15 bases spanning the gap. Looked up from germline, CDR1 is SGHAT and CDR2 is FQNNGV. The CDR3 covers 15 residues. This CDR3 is CASRKSLEHSYEQYF. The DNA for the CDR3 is TGTGCCAGCAGGAAGTCCCTTGAACACTCCTACGAGCAGTACTTC.

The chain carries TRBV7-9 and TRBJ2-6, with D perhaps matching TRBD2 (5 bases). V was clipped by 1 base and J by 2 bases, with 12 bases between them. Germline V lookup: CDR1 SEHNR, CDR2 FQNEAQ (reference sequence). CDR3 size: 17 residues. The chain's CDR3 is CASSLVRLGAGANVLTF. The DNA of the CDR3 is TGTGCCAGCAGCTTAGTCAGGCTCGGGGCTGGGGCCAACGTCCTGACTTTC. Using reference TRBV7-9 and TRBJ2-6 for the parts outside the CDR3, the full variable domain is DTGVSQNPRHKITKRGQNVTFRCDPISEHNRLYWYRQTLGQGPEFLTYFQNEAQLEKSRLLSDRFSAERPKGSFSTLEIQRTEQGDSAMYLCASSLVRLGAGANVLTFGAGSRLTVL.

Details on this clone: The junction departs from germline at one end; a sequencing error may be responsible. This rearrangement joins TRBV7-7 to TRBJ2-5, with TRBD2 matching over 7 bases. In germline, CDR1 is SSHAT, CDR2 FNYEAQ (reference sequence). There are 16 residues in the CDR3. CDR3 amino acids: CASSLVPRGFQETQYF. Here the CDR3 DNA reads TGTGCTAGCAGCTTAGTGCCGCGGGGGTTTCAAGAGACCCAGTACTTC. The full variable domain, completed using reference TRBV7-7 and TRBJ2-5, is GAGVSQSPRYKVTKRGQDVTLRCDPISSHATLYWYQQALGQGPEFLTYFNYEAQPDKSGLPSDRFSAERPEGSISTLTIQRTEQRDSAMYRCASSLVPRGFQETQYFGPGTRLLVL.

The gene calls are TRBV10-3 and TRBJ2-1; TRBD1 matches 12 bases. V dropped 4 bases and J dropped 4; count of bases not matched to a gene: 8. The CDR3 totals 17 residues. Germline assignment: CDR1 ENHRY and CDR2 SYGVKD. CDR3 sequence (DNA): TGTGCCATCAGTGGCGCCGGGACAGGGGGCCATTACAATGAGCAGTTCTTC. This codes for CAISGAGTGGHYNEQFF.

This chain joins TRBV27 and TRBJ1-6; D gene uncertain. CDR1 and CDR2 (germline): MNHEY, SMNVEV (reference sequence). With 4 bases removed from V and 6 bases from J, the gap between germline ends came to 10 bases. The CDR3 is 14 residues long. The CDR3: CASSYTATNSPLHF. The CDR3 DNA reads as TGTGCCAGCAGTTACACAGCCACTAATTCACCCCTCCACTTT.

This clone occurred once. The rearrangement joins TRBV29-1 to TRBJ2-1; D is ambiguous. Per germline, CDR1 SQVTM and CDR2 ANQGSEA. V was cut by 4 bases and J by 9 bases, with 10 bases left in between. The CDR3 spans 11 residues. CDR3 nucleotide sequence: TGCAGCGTTGGAGTTGCCGGTGAGCAGTTCTTC. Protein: CSVGVAGEQFF.

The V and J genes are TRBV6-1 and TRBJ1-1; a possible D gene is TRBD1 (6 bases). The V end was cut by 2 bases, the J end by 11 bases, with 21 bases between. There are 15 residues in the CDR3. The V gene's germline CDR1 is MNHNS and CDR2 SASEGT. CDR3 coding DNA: TGTGCCAGCAGTGAATTTCGGTTTGAGACAGGCAGGGCTTTCTTT. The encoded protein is CASSEFRFETGRAFF.

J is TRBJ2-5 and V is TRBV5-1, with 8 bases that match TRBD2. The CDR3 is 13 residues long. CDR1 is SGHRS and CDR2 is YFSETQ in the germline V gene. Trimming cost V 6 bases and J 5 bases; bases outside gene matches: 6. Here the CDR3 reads CASTKRGGETQYF. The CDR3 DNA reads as TGCGCCAGCACTAAACGGGGGGGGGAGACCCAGTACTTC.

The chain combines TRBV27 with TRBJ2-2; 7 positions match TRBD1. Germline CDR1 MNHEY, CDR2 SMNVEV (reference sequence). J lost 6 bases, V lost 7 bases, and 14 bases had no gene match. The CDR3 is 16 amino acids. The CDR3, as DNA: TGTGCCAGCACCCAGGAGGCAGGGGGATCTCCCGGGGAGCTGTTTTTT. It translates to CASTQEAGGSPGELFF.

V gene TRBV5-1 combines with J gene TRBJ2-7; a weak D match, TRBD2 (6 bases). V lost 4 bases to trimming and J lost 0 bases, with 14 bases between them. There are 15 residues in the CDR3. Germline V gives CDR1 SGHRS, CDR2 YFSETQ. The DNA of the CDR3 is TGCGCCAGCAGCCGCAGGCGGGGAGACTCCTACGAGCAGTACTTC. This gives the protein CASSRRRGDSYEQYF.

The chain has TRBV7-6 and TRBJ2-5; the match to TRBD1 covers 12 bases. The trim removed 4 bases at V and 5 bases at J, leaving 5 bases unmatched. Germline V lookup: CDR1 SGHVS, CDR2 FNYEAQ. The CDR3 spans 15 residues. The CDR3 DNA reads TGTGCCAGCAGCTCGGGACAGGGGGCTCAGGAGACCCAGTACTTC. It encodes CASSSGQGAQETQYF. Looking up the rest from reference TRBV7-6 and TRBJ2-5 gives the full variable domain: GAGVSQSPRYKVTKRGQDVALRCDPISGHVSLYWYRQALGQGPEFLTYFNYEAQQDKSGLPNDRFSAERPEGSISTLTIQRTEQRDSAMYRCASSSGQGAQETQYFGPGTRLLVL.

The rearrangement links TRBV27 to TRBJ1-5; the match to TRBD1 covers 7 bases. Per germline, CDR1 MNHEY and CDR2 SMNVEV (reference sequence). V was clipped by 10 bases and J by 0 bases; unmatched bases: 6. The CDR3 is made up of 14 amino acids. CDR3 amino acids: CANPTGVSNQPQHF. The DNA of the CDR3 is TGTGCCAACCCAACAGGGGTTAGCAATCAGCCCCAGCATTTT.